These T cell receptor beta chains were read from a single sample in a study of blood T cell repertoires in COVID-19. Using immunoSEQ multiplex PCR, the repertoire was profiled, and TCRdb retains in-frame clones only, with some absent. The sample has 150,000 or so clones; roughly nine tenths are singletons. The specimen sequenced was PBMCs or T cells enriched from blood (not recorded which). These receptors came from a human donor with acute COVID-19. The donor label of this sample is uncertain. Each CDR3 is given with its conserved first and last residue. Fields, in order: J gene, D gene, V gene, clone size, CDR3 protein, CDR3 DNA. A D gene is named only where the DNA matches it firmly. The listing skips clone size in some rows; elsewhere it reads once, few, many or a size class.

j_call: TRBJ1-4
d_call: TRBD1
v_call: TRBV18
clone_size: .
cdr3_aa: CASSPRQGNEKLFF
cdr3_nt: TGTGCCAGCTCACCCAGACAGGGGAATGAAAAACTGTTTTTT

j_call: TRBJ1-2
d_call: TRBD1
v_call: TRBV4-3
clone_size: .
cdr3_aa: CASSQRGTGSYGYTF
cdr3_nt: TGCGCCAGCAGCCAAAGGGGGACAGGGAGCTATGGCTACACCTTC

j_call: TRBJ1-2
d_call: TRBD1
v_call: TRBV7-2
clone_size: .
cdr3_aa: CASSFDRVNYGYTF
cdr3_nt: TGTGCCAGCAGCTTTGACAGGGTCAACTATGGCTACACCTTC

j_call: TRBJ2-1
d_call: .
v_call: TRBV27
clone_size: .
cdr3_aa: CASSLMGGYNEQFF
cdr3_nt: TGTGCCAGCAGTTTAATGGGGGGCTACAATGAGCAGTTCTTC

j_call: TRBJ1-4
d_call: TRBD1
v_call: TRBV29-1
clone_size: .
cdr3_aa: CSVGQQGATNEKLFF
cdr3_nt: TGCAGCGTTGGGCAGCAGGGGGCTACTAATGAAAAACTGTTTTTT

j_call: TRBJ2-7
d_call: TRBD1
v_call: TRBV3-1/TRBV3-2
clone_size: .
cdr3_aa: CASSQDAGGYEQYF
cdr3_nt: TGTGCCAGCAGCCAAGATGCAGGGGGATACGAGCAGTACTTC

j_call: TRBJ2-2
d_call: TRBD1
v_call: TRBV6-5
clone_size: .
cdr3_aa: CASRDRGSGELFF
cdr3_nt: TGTGCCAGCAGGGACAGGGGATCGGGGGAGCTGTTTTTT

j_call: TRBJ1-5
d_call: .
v_call: TRBV30
clone_size: .
cdr3_aa: CAWSGLINQPQHF
cdr3_nt: TGTGCCTGGAGTGGACTGATCAATCAGCCCCAGCATTTT

j_call: TRBJ1-2
d_call: .
v_call: TRBV7-8
clone_size: .
cdr3_aa: CASSRRDFYGYTF
cdr3_nt: TGTGCCAGCAGCCGGAGGGATTTCTATGGCTACACCTTC

j_call: TRBJ2-5
d_call: TRBD2
v_call: TRBV6-5
clone_size: once
cdr3_aa: CASNELAGGQETQYF
cdr3_nt: TGTGCCAGCAACGAACTAGCGGGGGGCCAAGAGACCCAGTACTTC

j_call: TRBJ2-7
d_call: TRBD1
v_call: TRBV5-1
clone_size: .
cdr3_aa: CASSSPDRLTYEQYF
cdr3_nt: TGCGCCAGCAGCTCCCCGGACAGGCTCACCTACGAGCAGTACTTC

j_call: TRBJ1-1
d_call: .
v_call: TRBV4-1
clone_size: few
cdr3_aa: CASSQGMEWGGAFF
cdr3_nt: TGCGCCAGCAGCCAAGGGATGGAGTGGGGGGGAGCTTTCTTT

j_call: TRBJ2-5
d_call: TRBD1
v_call: TRBV5-6
clone_size: .
cdr3_aa: CASSFDRVQETQYF
cdr3_nt: TGTGCCAGCAGCTTCGACAGGGTCCAGGAGACCCAGTACTTC

j_call: TRBJ1-6
d_call: .
v_call: TRBV27
clone_size: .
cdr3_aa: CASTLRVDCLHF
cdr3_nt: TGTGCCAGCACCCTTCGGGTGGACTGCCTCCACTTT

j_call: TRBJ1-2
d_call: .
v_call: TRBV5-1
clone_size: .
cdr3_aa: CASSRLGASGYTF
cdr3_nt: TGCGCCAGCAGCCGATTGGGGGCAAGTGGCTACACCTTC

j_call: TRBJ1-4
d_call: TRBD1
v_call: TRBV19
clone_size: .
cdr3_aa: CASTGGDEKLFF
cdr3_nt: TGTGCCAGTACAGGGGGTGATGAAAAACTGTTTTTT

j_call: TRBJ2-5
d_call: .
v_call: TRBV30
clone_size: .
cdr3_aa: CAWSRKVGGVRPPKTETQYF
cdr3_nt: TGTGCCTGGAGTCGCAAGGTGGGAGGCGTGAGACCACCCAAGACGGAGACCCAGTACTTC

j_call: TRBJ1-2
d_call: TRBD1
v_call: TRBV3-1/TRBV3-2
clone_size: .
cdr3_aa: CASSRQGARGYTF
cdr3_nt: TGTGCCAGCAGCCGTCAGGGGGCGCGGGGCTACACCTTC

j_call: TRBJ2-3
d_call: TRBD2
v_call: TRBV4-3
clone_size: .
cdr3_aa: CASSQEMGLAGSDTQYF
cdr3_nt: TGCGCCAGCAGCCAAGAAATGGGCCTAGCGGGGTCAGATACGCAGTATTTT

j_call: TRBJ2-3
d_call: .
v_call: TRBV7-2
clone_size: .
cdr3_aa: CASSSSDYTDTQYF
cdr3_nt: TGTGCCAGCAGTTCCTCAGACTACACAGATACGCAGTATTTT

j_call: TRBJ2-7
d_call: TRBD1
v_call: TRBV12-5
clone_size: .
cdr3_aa: CASGLTGVEQYF
cdr3_nt: TGTGCTAGTGGTTTGACAGGGGTCGAGCAGTACTTC

j_call: TRBJ2-1
d_call: TRBD2
v_call: TRBV7-2
clone_size: .
cdr3_aa: CAESGTSSYNEQFF
cdr3_nt: TGTGCAGAGTCCGGGACTAGCTCCTACAATGAGCAGTTCTTC

j_call: TRBJ1-6
d_call: TRBD1
v_call: TRBV9
clone_size: .
cdr3_aa: CASSVEIGGTPLHF
cdr3_nt: TGTGCCAGCAGCGTAGAGATAGGGGGCACACCCCTCCACTTT

j_call: TRBJ1-1
d_call: TRBD1
v_call: TRBV2
clone_size: .
cdr3_aa: CASNPDRAMNTEAFF
cdr3_nt: TGTGCCAGCAACCCAGACAGGGCGATGAACACTGAAGCTTTCTTT

j_call: TRBJ1-6
d_call: .
v_call: TRBV27
clone_size: once
cdr3_aa: CASSLRRSVIDSPLHF
cdr3_nt: TGTGCCAGCAGTTTACGCCGATCAGTTATCGATTCACCCCTCCACTTT

j_call: TRBJ1-2
d_call: .
v_call: TRBV29-1
clone_size: .
cdr3_aa: CSVLEGITGNRDGYTF
cdr3_nt: TGCAGCGTTCTAGAGGGGATAACAGGGAACAGAGATGGCTACACCTTC

j_call: TRBJ2-3
d_call: TRBD2
v_call: TRBV9
clone_size: .
cdr3_aa: CASSAPTSGGPMDTQYF
cdr3_nt: TGTGCCAGCAGCGCCCCGACTAGCGGGGGCCCCATGGATACGCAGTATTTT

j_call: TRBJ1-1
d_call: TRBD1
v_call: TRBV7-9
clone_size: .
cdr3_aa: CASRSGTGGFEAFF
cdr3_nt: TGTGCCAGCAGATCCGGGACAGGGGGGTTTGAAGCTTTCTTT

j_call: TRBJ2-5
d_call: .
v_call: TRBV25-1
clone_size: .
cdr3_aa: CASSAMETQYF
cdr3_nt: TGTGCCAGCAGTGCCATGGAGACCCAGTACTTC

j_call: TRBJ1-2
d_call: TRBD1
v_call: TRBV5-1
clone_size: .
cdr3_aa: CASSSPNLGTGGGGYGYTF
cdr3_nt: TGCGCCAGCAGCTCCCCCAATCTCGGGACAGGGGGTGGTGGCTATGGCTACACCTTC

j_call: TRBJ1-1
d_call: TRBD1
v_call: TRBV19
clone_size: .
cdr3_aa: CASSVLTGKNTEAFF
cdr3_nt: TGTGCCAGTAGTGTATTGACAGGGAAGAACACTGAAGCTTTCTTT

j_call: TRBJ2-3
d_call: .
v_call: TRBV12-3/TRBV12-4
clone_size: few
cdr3_aa: CASSLATADTQYF
cdr3_nt: TGTGCCAGCAGTTTGGCCACAGCAGATACGCAGTATTTT

j_call: TRBJ2-5
d_call: TRBD1
v_call: TRBV4-1
clone_size: .
cdr3_aa: CASSQDLRTGATGFGETQYF
cdr3_nt: TGCGCCAGCAGCCAAGATTTGAGGACAGGGGCGACGGGGTTCGGGGAGACCCAGTACTTC

j_call: TRBJ2-2
d_call: TRBD1
v_call: TRBV10-1
clone_size: .
cdr3_aa: CASSEAPRGKPGELFF
cdr3_nt: TGCGCCAGCAGTGAGGCCCCCAGGGGGAAGCCCGGGGAGCTGTTTTTT

j_call: TRBJ2-5
d_call: TRBD2
v_call: TRBV5-1
clone_size: .
cdr3_aa: CASSLGLAGGGGETQYF
cdr3_nt: TGCGCCAGCAGCTTGGGCCTAGCGGGGGGCGGTGGAGAGACCCAGTACTTC

j_call: TRBJ2-3
d_call: TRBD2
v_call: TRBV24-1
clone_size: .
cdr3_aa: CATSGRGAGGTDTQYF
cdr3_nt: TGTGCCACCAGTGGCCGTGGGGCGGGGGGCACAGATACGCAGTATTTT

j_call: TRBJ2-5
d_call: TRBD1
v_call: TRBV5-6
clone_size: .
cdr3_aa: CASSYRDRGRETQYF
cdr3_nt: TGTGCCAGCAGCTACCGGGACAGGGGTCGGGAGACCCAGTACTTC

j_call: TRBJ1-2
d_call: TRBD1
v_call: TRBV7-2
clone_size: .
cdr3_aa: CASSSGTGGYGYTF
cdr3_nt: TGTGCCAGCAGCTCCGGGACAGGGGGCTATGGCTACACCTTC

j_call: TRBJ1-1
d_call: .
v_call: TRBV30
clone_size: .
cdr3_aa: CAWGSRGSEAFF
cdr3_nt: TGTGCCTGGGGATCCAGGGGATCTGAAGCTTTCTTT

j_call: TRBJ2-5
d_call: TRBD2
v_call: TRBV4-1
clone_size: .
cdr3_aa: CASSQAGGRETQYF
cdr3_nt: TGCGCCAGCAGCCAAGCGGGGGGAAGAGAGACCCAGTACTTC

j_call: TRBJ2-1
d_call: .
v_call: TRBV10-3
clone_size: .
cdr3_aa: CAISEYAGMKQFF
cdr3_nt: TGTGCCATCAGTGAGTATGCGGGTATGAAGCAGTTCTTC

j_call: TRBJ2-7
d_call: .
v_call: TRBV28
clone_size: .
cdr3_aa: CASSLPGTYEQYF
cdr3_nt: TGTGCCAGCAGTTTACCGGGTACCTACGAGCAGTACTTC

j_call: TRBJ1-3
d_call: .
v_call: TRBV19
clone_size: .
cdr3_aa: CASTRGSGNTIYF
cdr3_nt: TGTGCCAGTACCCGGGGGTCTGGAAACACCATATATTTT

j_call: TRBJ1-2
d_call: .
v_call: TRBV21-1
clone_size: .
cdr3_aa: CASSKEDWGPFNYGYTF
cdr3_nt: TGTGCCAGCAGCAAAGAGGACTGGGGGCCTTTTAACTATGGCTACACCTTC

j_call: TRBJ2-5
d_call: TRBD1
v_call: TRBV6-2/TRBV6-3
clone_size: .
cdr3_aa: CASSSGGANETQYF
cdr3_nt: TGTGCCAGCAGTTCAGGGGGCGCGAACGAGACCCAGTACTTC

j_call: TRBJ2-5
d_call: TRBD1
v_call: TRBV27
clone_size: .
cdr3_aa: CASPPLGQVAKETQYF
cdr3_nt: TGTGCCAGCCCCCCCCTCGGACAGGTGGCTAAAGAGACCCAGTACTTC

j_call: TRBJ1-6
d_call: .
v_call: TRBV9
clone_size: .
cdr3_aa: CASSAGTPQTGNSPLHF
cdr3_nt: TGTGCCAGCAGCGCCGGGACACCCCAAACGGGGAATTCACCCCTCCACTTT